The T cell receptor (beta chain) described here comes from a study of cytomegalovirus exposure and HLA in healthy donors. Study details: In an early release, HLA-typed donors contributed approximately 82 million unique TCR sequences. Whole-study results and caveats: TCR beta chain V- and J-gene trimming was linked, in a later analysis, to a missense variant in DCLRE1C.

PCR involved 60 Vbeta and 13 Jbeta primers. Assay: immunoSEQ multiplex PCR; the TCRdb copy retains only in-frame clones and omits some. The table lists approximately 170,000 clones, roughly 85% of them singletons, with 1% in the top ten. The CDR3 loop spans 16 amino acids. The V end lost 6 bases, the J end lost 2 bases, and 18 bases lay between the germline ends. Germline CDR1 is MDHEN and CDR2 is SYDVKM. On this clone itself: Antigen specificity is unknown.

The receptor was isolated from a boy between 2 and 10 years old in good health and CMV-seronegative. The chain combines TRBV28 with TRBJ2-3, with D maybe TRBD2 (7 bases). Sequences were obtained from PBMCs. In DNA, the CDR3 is TGTGCCAGCAGCGCCGCCCGGGCGGGGGCCACAGATACGCAGTATTTT. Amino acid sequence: CASSAARAGATDTQYF.